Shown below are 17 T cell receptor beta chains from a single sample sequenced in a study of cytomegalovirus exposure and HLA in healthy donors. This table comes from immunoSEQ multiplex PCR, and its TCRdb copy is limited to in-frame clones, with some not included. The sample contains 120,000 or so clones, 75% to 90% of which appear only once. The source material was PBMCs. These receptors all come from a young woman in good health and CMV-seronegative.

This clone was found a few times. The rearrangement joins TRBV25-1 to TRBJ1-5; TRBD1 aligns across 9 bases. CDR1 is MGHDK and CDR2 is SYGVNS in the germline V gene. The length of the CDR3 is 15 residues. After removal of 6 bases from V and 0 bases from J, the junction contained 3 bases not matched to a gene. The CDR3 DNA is TGTGCCAGCAGGAGGGACAGGGATAGCAATCAGCCCCAGCATTTT. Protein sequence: CASRRDRDSNQPQHF.

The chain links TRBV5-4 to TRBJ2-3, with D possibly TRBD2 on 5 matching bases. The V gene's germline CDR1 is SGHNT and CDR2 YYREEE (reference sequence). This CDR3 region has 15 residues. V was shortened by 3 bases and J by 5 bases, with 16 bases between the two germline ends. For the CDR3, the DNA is TGTGCCAGCAGCTCTAGCCCTCAAGTGGTAGATACGCAGTATTTT. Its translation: CASSSSPQVVDTQYF.

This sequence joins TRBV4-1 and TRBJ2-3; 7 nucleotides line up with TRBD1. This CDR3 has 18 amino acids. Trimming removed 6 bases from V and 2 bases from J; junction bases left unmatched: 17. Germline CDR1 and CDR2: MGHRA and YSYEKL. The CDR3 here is CASRTYRGQTRSTDTQYF. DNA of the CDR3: TGCGCCAGCAGGACATACCGGGGACAGACGAGATCCACAGATACGCAGTATTTT.

CDR3 nucleotide sequence: TGTGCCAGTAGTAGGGGACAGGGATTAGGCTATGGCTACACCTTC. This translates into CASSRGQGLGYGYTF. V gene TRBV19 combines with J gene TRBJ1-2; TRBD1 matches at 9 bases. This CDR3 region has 15 residues. The junction had 7 bases not matched to a gene; V was cut back by 4 bases and J by 4 bases. Germline lookup yields CDR1 LNHDA and CDR2 SQIVND (reference sequence).

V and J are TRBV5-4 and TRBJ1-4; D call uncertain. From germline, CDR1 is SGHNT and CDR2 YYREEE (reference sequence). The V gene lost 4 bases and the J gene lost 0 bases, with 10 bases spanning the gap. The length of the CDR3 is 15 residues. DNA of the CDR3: TGTGCCAGCAGCGGGGAGCTAGCAACTAATGAAAAACTGTTTTTT. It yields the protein CASSGELATNEKLFF.

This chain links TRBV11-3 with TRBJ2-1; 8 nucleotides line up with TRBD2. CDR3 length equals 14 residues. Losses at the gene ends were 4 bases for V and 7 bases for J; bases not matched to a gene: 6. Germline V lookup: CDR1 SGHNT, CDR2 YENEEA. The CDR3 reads CASSSYSGENEQFF. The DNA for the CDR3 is TGTGCCAGCAGCTCATATAGCGGGGAGAATGAGCAGTTCTTC.

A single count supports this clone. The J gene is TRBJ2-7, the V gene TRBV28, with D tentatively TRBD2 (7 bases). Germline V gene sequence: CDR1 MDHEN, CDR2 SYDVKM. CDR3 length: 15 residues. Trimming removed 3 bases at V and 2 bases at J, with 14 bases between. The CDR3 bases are TGTGCCAGCAGTTTGCCGACGCGGGGGCCCTACGAGCAGTACTTC. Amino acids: CASSLPTRGPYEQYF.

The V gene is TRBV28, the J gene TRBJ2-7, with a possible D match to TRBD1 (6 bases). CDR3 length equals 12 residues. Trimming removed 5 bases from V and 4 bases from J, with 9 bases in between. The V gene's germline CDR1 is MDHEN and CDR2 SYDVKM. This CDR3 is CASSEDRYEQYF. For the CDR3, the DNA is TGTGCCAGCAGTGAGGACAGATACGAGCAGTACTTC.

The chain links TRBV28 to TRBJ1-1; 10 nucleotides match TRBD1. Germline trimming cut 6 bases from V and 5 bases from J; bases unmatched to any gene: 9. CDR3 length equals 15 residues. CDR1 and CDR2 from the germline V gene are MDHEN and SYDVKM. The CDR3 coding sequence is TGTGCCAGCAGCCCACAGGACAGGGGGGGAACTGAAGCTTTCTTT. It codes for CASSPQDRGGTEAFF.

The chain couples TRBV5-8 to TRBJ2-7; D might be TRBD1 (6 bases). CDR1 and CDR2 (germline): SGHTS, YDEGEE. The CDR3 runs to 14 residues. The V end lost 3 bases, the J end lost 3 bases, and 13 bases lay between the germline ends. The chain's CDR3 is CASSSLTDSYEQYF. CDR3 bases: TGTGCCAGCAGCTCCCTGACGGACAGCTACGAGCAGTACTTC.

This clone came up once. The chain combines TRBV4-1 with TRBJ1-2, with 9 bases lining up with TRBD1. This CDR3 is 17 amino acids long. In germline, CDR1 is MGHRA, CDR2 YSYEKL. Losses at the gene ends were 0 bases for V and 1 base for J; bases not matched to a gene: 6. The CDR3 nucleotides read TGCGCCAGCAGCCAAGAAATCCGACAGGGGGGTAACTATGGCTACACCTTC. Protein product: CASSQEIRQGGNYGYTF.

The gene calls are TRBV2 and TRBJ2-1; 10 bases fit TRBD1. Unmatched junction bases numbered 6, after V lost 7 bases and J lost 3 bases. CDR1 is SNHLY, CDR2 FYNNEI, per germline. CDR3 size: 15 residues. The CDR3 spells CASNKDRGDYNEQFF. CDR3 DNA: TGTGCCAGCAATAAGGACAGGGGGGACTACAATGAGCAGTTCTTC.

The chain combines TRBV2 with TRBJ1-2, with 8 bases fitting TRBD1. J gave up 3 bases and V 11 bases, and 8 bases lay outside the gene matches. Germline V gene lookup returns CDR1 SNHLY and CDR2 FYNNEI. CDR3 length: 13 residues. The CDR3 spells CASQGAGYYGYTF. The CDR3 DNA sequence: TGTGCCTCCCAGGGGGCTGGGTACTATGGCTACACCTTC.

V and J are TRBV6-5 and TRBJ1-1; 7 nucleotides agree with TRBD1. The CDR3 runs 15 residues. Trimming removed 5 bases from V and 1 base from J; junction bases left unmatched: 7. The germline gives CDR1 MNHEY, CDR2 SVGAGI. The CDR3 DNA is TGTGCCAGCAGTCAACACAGGGGATCGAACACTGAAGCTTTCTTT. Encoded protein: CASSQHRGSNTEAFF.

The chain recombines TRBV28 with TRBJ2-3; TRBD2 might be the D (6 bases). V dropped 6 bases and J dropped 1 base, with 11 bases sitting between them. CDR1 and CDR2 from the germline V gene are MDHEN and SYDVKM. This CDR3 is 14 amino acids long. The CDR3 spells CASSPGVGTDTQYF. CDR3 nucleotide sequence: TGTGCCAGCAGCCCGGGAGTAGGCACAGATACGCAGTATTTT.

As DNA, the CDR3 is TGTGCCAGTAGAGGACAGACCGCCCTAGCCAAAAACATTCAGTACTTC. Protein sequence: CASRGQTALAKNIQYF. The V and J genes are TRBV19 and TRBJ2-4, with D possibly matching TRBD1 (6 bases). The CDR3 is made up of 16 amino acids. The germline CDR1 and CDR2 sequences are LNHDA and SQIVND (reference sequence). V was trimmed by 6 bases and J by 0 bases, leaving 15 bases between them.

The CDR3 DNA reads TGCGCCAGCAGCCAAGGGGTGCTAGCGGGAGGGGATGAGCAGTTCTTC. It specifies CASSQGVLAGGDEQFF. This rearrangement joins TRBV4-1 to TRBJ2-1; 12 nucleotides line up with TRBD2. The junction had 6 bases not matched to a gene; V was cut back by 1 base and J by 8 bases. There are 16 residues in the CDR3. Germline CDR1 is MGHRA and CDR2 is YSYEKL.